This T cell receptor (beta chain) was identified during a study of cytomegalovirus exposure and HLA in healthy donors (dated by TCRdb to 2016 to 2017). Turning to the overall study: The 500 to 800 repertoires of the first cohort and the roughly 120 validation repertoires were produced on the same platform, according to a later analysis. The study was designed to test whether signatures of past pathogen exposure could be identified by cataloging public T cell receptors. A separate validation cohort of some 130 different subjects was used in addition to the roughly 670-subject first cohort. The study combined high-throughput TCR immunosequencing, statistical association of individual TCRs with disease status, and machine learning to predict cytomegalovirus infection status.

Donors formed part of the validation cohort, which comprised approximately 130 subjects and was distinct from the first cohort of under 800 subjects. Libraries were prepared through the immunoSEQ multiplex PCR assay. In the source study's methods: A statistical classification framework was built to diagnose cytomegalovirus status from the catalog of TCR beta chain sequences. TCRdb's version of the immuneACCESS table is confined to in-frame rearrangements and falls short of the full clone set. An unresolved V gene accounts for under half of the shortfall where checked; the remainder is of unknown origin. V, J and clone size derive from that table, while D and trimming were established from the DNA sequence. The sample table records 330,000 or so clones; just over 85% of these occur just once. Jointly, the top ten make up approximately 0.84% of the sample. Concerning this clone: It has no known antigen specificity. Base qualities are not at hand, and no much larger clone is one base apart.

The germline V gene gives CDR1 as SGHTA and CDR2 as FQGTGA. Unmatched junction bases come to 14, with V trimmed by 4 bases and J by 4 bases. The CDR3 holds 18 amino acids from the cysteine to the phenylalanine. The only DNA kept is the CDR3, 54 bases in frame from the first base. The research as a whole found: The classifier was reported to diagnose cytomegalovirus status with high specificity and sensitivity in both the original and validation cohorts. The study gave a list of over 150 TCR beta chains associated with cytomegalovirus. All 120 repertoires were used to score co-occurrence in the validation cohort in a later analysis, because that analysis had no HLA typing for the cohort. The authors suggested that the approach could potentially be generalized to other disease states and immunological phenotypes. In vitro tests confirmed that a few of the cytomegalovirus-associated TCR beta chains recognize cytomegalovirus antigens. Most TCR sequences were seen in very few donors, while some public TCRs were found in many individuals. Of the cluster scores, roughly 95% were above 0 in a later analysis, which found that TCRs clustered in the first cohort also tended to co-occur in the 120 or so validation repertoires.

Recombination linked TRBV7-3 to TRBJ2-2, and 8 bases in between align with TRBD2. The sample was PBMCs. The sequence was collected from a young woman in good health and CMV-seronegative. The CDR3 here reads CASSSPGGGAGVTGELFF. In nucleotides, the sequence is TGTGCCAGCAGCTCCCCGGGGGGTGGAGCGGGAGTCACCGGGGAGCTGTTTTTT.